A single sample is the source of the 9 T cell receptor beta chains below, sequenced in a study of T-cell reconstitution after alpha-beta-depleted transplantation in children. This sample's TCRbeta library carried unique molecular identifier barcodes. Each CDR3 protein is one row after TCRdb ran MiXCR on the PCR reads. The top ten clones hold about 2.6% of a sample with roughly 220,000 distinct CDR3 sequences, more than 10% of them seen once. The sequencing here drew on PBMCs from the stem cell graft donor, taken from the stem cell graft. The receptors stem from a human donor who donated a stem cell graft to a child with acute lymphoblastic leukemia.

The chain links TRBV6-5 to TRBJ1-5, with D hard to call. Germline V lookup: CDR1 MNHEY, CDR2 SVGAGI. The CDR3 has 13 residues. V lost 10 bases and J lost 1, with 11 bases in between. The CDR3 sequence is CATGRISNQPQHF. DNA for the CDR3: TGTGCCACGGGGAGAATCAGCAATCAGCCCCAGCATTTT.

At least ten counts were recorded for this clonotype. Here the CDR3 DNA reads TGTGCCAGCAGCTTAAAGTCGGCAGGGGGGAGCGACGAGCAGTTCTTC. Protein: CASSLKSAGGSDEQFF. The chain joins TRBV7-9 to TRBJ2-1; the D gene is possibly TRBD1 (7 bases). CDR1 and CDR2 from the germline V gene are SEHNR and FQNEAQ (reference sequence). The CDR3 runs to 16 residues. Trimming cost V 2 bases and J 10 bases, with 21 bases left between them. The full variable domain, with the rest looked up from reference TRBV7-9 and TRBJ2-1, is DTGVSQNPRHKITKRGQNVTFRCDPISEHNRLYWYRQTLGQGPEFLTYFQNEAQLEKSRLLSDRFSAERPKGSFSTLEIQRTEQGDSAMYLCASSLKSAGGSDEQFFGPGTRLTVL.

This clonotype showed up many times. The genes are TRBV20-1 and TRBJ1-3; D not resolved. The length of the CDR3 is 16 residues. The germline CDR1 and CDR2 sequences are DFQATT and SNEGSKA (reference sequence). V lost 0 bases and J lost 2, with 14 bases in between. The CDR3 nucleotides are TGCAGTGCTAGAGATGCAGGTCAGGCAGCTGGAAACACCATATATTTT. This encodes CSARDAGQAAGNTIYF.

The chain employs TRBV28 and TRBJ2-2; the D gene could be TRBD1 or TRBD2 (5 bases each). The germline V gene encodes CDR1 MDHEN and CDR2 SYDVKM. V lost 9 bases and J lost 0, with 14 bases in between. The CDR3 extends over 15 amino acids. CDR3 DNA: TGTGCCAGTTCACTTGAGGGGCCGAACACCGGGGAGCTGTTTTTT. Translating gives CASSLEGPNTGELFF.

This clonotype was recorded at least ten times. The chain links TRBV18 to TRBJ2-3, with a possible D match to TRBD1 (5 bases). The V end lost 3 bases, the J end lost 0 bases, and 13 bases lay between the germline ends. This CDR3 contains 16 residues. The germline V gene has CDR1 KGHSH and CDR2 LQKENI. The CDR3 DNA sequence: TGTGCCAGCTCACCCACCGGCAGGGCTAGCACAGATACGCAGTATTTT. Protein sequence: CASSPTGRASTDTQYF.

This clonotype was seen at least ten times. The chain combines TRBV6-5 with TRBJ2-5, with 9 positions matching TRBD2. The CDR3 spans 18 residues. Germline CDR1 and CDR2: MNHEY and SVGAGI. The V gene end was trimmed by 0 bases and the J gene end by 3 bases; junction bases not matched to a gene: 11. For the CDR3, the DNA is TGTGCCAGCAGTTACTCGAGCCGGATAGCGGGGGCGAAAGAGACCCAGTACTTC. Its translation: CASSYSSRIAGAKETQYF.

There are many counts of this clonotype. V usage is TRBV7-2 and J usage is TRBJ2-3; TRBD1 might be the D (6 bases). The CDR3 loop spans 12 amino acids. Per the germline V gene, CDR1 is SGHTA and CDR2 is FQGNSA. Between the trimmed V and J ends, which lost 5 bases and 6 bases, there was a span of 9 bases. The CDR3 DNA follows: TGTGCCAGCAGCGCTAGGGGGGATACGCAGTATTTT. Translating gives CASSARGDTQYF.

This clonotype has only a few counts. V gene TRBV6-5 combines with J gene TRBJ1-1, with D hard to call. CDR3 length: 15 amino acids. Germline values: CDR1 MNHEY, CDR2 SVGAGI. The V end was cut by 0 bases, the J end by 1 base, with 9 bases between. The CDR3 loop is CASSYSPGRNTEAFF. For the CDR3, the DNA is TGTGCCAGCAGTTACTCGCCAGGAAGGAACACTGAAGCTTTCTTT.

The table lists this clonotype with a few counts. The gene calls are TRBV7-2 and TRBJ1-1, with D uncertain. V gave up 5 bases and J gave up 5 bases, with 6 bases separating them. The length of the CDR3 is 11 residues. Germline V CDR1 and CDR2: SGHTA, FQGNSA. The CDR3 loop is CASSAGTEAFF. As DNA, the CDR3 is TGTGCCAGCAGCGCCGGGACTGAAGCTTTCTTT.